This section outlines one T cell receptor (beta chain) sequence together with its context. What it binds is not known. PCR primers comprised 60 Vbeta and 13 Jbeta primers. Method: immunoSEQ multiplex PCR; TCRdb's copy keeps in-frame clones and lacks some. The table includes 100,000 to 150,000 clones, 70% to 85% detected once. This sample stems from a study of cytomegalovirus exposure and HLA in healthy donors. General observations from the study: It was reported that TCR beta sequences correctly inferred the HLA-A and HLA-B alleles for most subjects. An analysis that was carried out later associated some 17,000 TCR beta sequences with HLA alleles at 0.05 false discovery rate.

Source material: PBMCs. The clonotype comes from a man aged 50-60 years in good health and CMV-seronegative.

In nucleotides, the CDR3 is TGCGCCAGCAGCCTATACGGGACAAGACTAAACCCCGGGGAGCTGTTTTTT. This codes for CASSLYGTRLNPGELFF. J is TRBJ2-2 and V is TRBV10-1; tentative D call: TRBD1 (6 bases). V lost 6 bases to trimming and J lost 6 bases, with 23 bases between them. This CDR3 is built from 17 residues. Per the germline V gene, CDR1 is WNHNN and CDR2 is SYGVQD (reference sequence).